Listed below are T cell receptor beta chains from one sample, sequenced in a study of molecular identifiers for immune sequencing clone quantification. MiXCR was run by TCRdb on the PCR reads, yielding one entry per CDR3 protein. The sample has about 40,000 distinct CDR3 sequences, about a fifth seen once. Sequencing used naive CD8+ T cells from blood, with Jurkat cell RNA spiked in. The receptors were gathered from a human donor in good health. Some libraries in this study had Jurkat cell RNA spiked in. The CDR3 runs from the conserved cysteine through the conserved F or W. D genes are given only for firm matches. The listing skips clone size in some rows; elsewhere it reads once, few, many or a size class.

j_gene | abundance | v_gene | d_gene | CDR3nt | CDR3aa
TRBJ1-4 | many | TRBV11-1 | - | TGTGCCAGCAGCTTAACGGGTGAGGCGGAAAAACTGTTTTTT | CASSLTGEAEKLFF
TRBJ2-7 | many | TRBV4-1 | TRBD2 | TGCGCCAGCAGCCATCTAGCGGGAGGGCCTTACGAGCAGTACTTC | CASSHLAGGPYEQYF
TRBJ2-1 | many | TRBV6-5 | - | TGTGCCAGCATAGGGAGCTCCTACAATGAGCAGTTCTTC | CASIGSSYNEQFF
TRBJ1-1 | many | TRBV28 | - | TGTGCCAGCAGTCCAAACACAGGGTTGAACACTGAAGCTTTCTTT | CASSPNTGLNTEAFF
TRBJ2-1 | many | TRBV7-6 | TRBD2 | TGTGCCAGCAGCCCAGCACGTGGACTAGCGGTCTACAATGAGCAGTTCTTC | CASSPARGLAVYNEQFF
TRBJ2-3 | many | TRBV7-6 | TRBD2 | TGTGCCAGCAGCTTAGCGGGAGCGGGAGGGCCTTTAGATACGCAGTATTTT | CASSLAGAGGPLDTQYF
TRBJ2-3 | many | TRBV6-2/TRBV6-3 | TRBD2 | TGTGCCAGCAGTCGACTAGCGACTAGCACAGATACGCAGTATTTT | CASSRLATSTDTQYF
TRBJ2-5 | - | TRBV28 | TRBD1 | TGTGCCAGCAGGACAACAGGGGGTCGGGAGACCCAGTACTTC | CASRTTGGRETQYF
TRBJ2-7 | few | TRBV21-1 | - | TGTGCCAGCAGCAAAAGTGTGAGGACAGGGGGTCGTGAGCAGTACTTC | CASSKSVRTGGREQYF
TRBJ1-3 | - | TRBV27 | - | TGTGCCAGCAGTCCCTTACAGAGCTCTGGAAACACCATATATTTT | CASSPLQSSGNTIYF
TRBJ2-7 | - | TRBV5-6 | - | TGTGCCAGCAGCTTGGTATCAGTTCGGCCGGGACCGATCCCCGAGCGGGAGCAGTACTTC | CASSLVSVRPGPIPEREQYF
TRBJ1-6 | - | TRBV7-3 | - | TGTGCCAGCAGCGTGACAGGAAGTAATAATTCACCCCTCCACTTT | CASSVTGSNNSPLHF
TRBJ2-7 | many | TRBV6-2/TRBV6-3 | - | TGTGCCAGCGAATCGGTAACTGAGGGCTGGGAGCAGTACTTC | CASESVTEGWEQYF
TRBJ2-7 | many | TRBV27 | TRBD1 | TGTGCCAGCAGTTCCAAGACAGGGATCTACGAGCAGTACTTC | CASSSKTGIYEQYF
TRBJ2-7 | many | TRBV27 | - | TGTGCCAGCAGTTTTGGTGGCCTCCCCGAGCAGTACTTC | CASSFGGLPEQYF
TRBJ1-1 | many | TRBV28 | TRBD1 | TGTGCCAGCAGTTTATTTCAGGGGGTGGCTGAAGCTTTCTTT | CASSLFQGVAEAFF
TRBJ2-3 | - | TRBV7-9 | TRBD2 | TGTGCCAGCAGACTAGGACTAGCGGACACAGATACGCAGTATTTT | CASRLGLADTDTQYF
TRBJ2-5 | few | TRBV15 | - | TGTGCCACCAGACAATCCGGGGTCCAAGAGACCCAGTACTTC | CATRQSGVQETQYF
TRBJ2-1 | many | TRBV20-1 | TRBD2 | TGCAGTGCTAGAGATATGGGCGGGAGCTCCTACAATGAGCAGTTCTTC | CSARDMGGSSYNEQFF
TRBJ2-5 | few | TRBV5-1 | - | TGCGCCAGCAGCTTGGGTGGGACTGAAGAGACCCAGTACTTC | CASSLGGTEETQYF
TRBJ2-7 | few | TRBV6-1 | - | TGTGCCAGCAGTCCTCCATACGAGCAGTACTTC | CASSPPYEQYF
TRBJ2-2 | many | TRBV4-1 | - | TGCGCCAGCAGCCAAGACACCCGGGTTCCGCGATTCACCGGGGAGCTGTTTTTT | CASSQDTRVPRFTGELFF
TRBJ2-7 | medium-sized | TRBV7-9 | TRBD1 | TGTGCCAGCAGCCCCAGGACAGGCCTCTACGAGCAGTACTTC | CASSPRTGLYEQYF
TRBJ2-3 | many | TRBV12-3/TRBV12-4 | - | TGTGCCAGCAGCGAGCTGCGGGATACGCAGTATTTT | CASSELRDTQYF
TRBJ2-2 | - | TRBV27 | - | TGTGCCAGCAGTTTGGCTAGCCCAGCCGGGGAGCTGTTTTTT | CASSLASPAGELFF
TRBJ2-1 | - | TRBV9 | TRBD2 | TGTGCCAGCAGCGGTTCCAGCGGGAGTTACAATGGGCAGTCCTTC | CASSGSSGSYNGQSF
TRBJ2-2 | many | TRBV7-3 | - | TGTGCCAGCAGCCCGGACGCCGGGGAGCTGTTTTTT | CASSPDAGELFF
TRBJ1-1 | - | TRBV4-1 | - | TGCGCCAGCAGCCAAGATGCTCGGAACACTGAAGCTTTCTTT | CASSQDARNTEAFF
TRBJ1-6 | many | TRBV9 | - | TGTGCCAGCAGCGTAGATTTCAGGGATTCACCCCTCCACTTT | CASSVDFRDSPLHF